A single sample gave rise to the 3 T cell receptor beta chains below, sequenced in a study of shared clonotypes between healthy human individuals. Repertoires were generated with immunoSEQ multiplex PCR, while TCRdb's copy carries only in-frame clones and drops some. Here the sample spans about 2.1 million clones, just over 90% being singletons. The naive CD8 subset, CD45RO-negative cells positively selected for CCR7, excluded terminally differentiated effector memory CD45RA+ cells. Sequenced: naive CD8+ T cells from PBMCs. These receptors all come from a man aged 18 to 30 in good health. Some clones in this sample may be carry-over from other donors' samples.

In the case of this clone: This specimen includes other DNA sequences encoding the same CDR3. The CDR3 protein is CASSWGDGYEQYF. For the CDR3, the DNA is TGCGCCAGCAGCTGGGGGGACGGCTACGAGCAGTACTTC. The chain is built from TRBV5-1 and TRBJ2-7; tentatively, D is TRBD2 (6 bases). Between the trimmed V and J ends, which lost 3 bases and 3 bases, there was a span of 10 bases. This CDR3 comprises 13 residues. The germline CDR1 and CDR2 sequences are SGHRS and YFSETQ.

This chain uses TRBV27 with TRBJ2-2, with D perhaps TRBD1 (6 bases). In germline, CDR1 is MNHEY, CDR2 SMNVEV (reference sequence). The CDR3 extends over 14 amino acids. Trimming cost V 7 bases and J 4 bases, with 13 bases left between them. The CDR3 region is CASTLAGATGELFF. CDR3 bases: TGTGCCAGCACCCTGGCAGGGGCCACCGGGGAGCTGTTTTTT.

The rearrangement joins TRBV5-4 to TRBJ2-1; 10 bases line up with TRBD1. The CDR3 is 13 amino acids. Germline V lookup: CDR1 SGHNT, CDR2 YYREEE (reference sequence). V lost 3 bases to trimming and J lost 7 bases; unmatched junction nucleotides: 1. The DNA of the CDR3 is TGTGCCAGCAGCTGGGACAGGGGAAATGAGCAGTTCTTC. This translates into CASSWDRGNEQFF.